Presented here are 27 T cell receptor beta chains from one specimen sequenced in a study of T cells after yellow fever vaccination. TCRdb re-called the 5' RACE reads through MiXCR, storing one row per CDR3 protein. The table has roughly 330,000 distinct CDR3 sequences, roughly 6.8% seen once. Sequencing was performed on PBMCs, taken roughly 45 days after the first yellow fever vaccination. The receptors were gathered from a man between 18 and 29 years old who received the YFV17D yellow fever vaccine.

This clonotype was observed at least ten times. The chain couples TRBV13 to TRBJ1-2; possibly TRBD1 for D (5 bases). This CDR3 comprises 12 residues. Germline V gene data show CDR1 as PRHDT and CDR2 as FYEKMQ (reference sequence). The germline V and J ends were trimmed by 5 bases and 4 bases, with 8 bases remaining between them. CDR3 region: CASSMGGYGYTF. The CDR3 nucleotides read TGTGCCAGCAGCATGGGGGGCTATGGCTACACCTTC. Variable domain in full (rest from reference TRBV13 and TRBJ1-2): AAGVIQSPRHLIKEKRETATLKCYPIPRHDTVYWYQQGPGQDPQFLISFYEKMQSDKGSIPDRFSAQQFSDYHSELNMSSLELGDSALYFCASSMGGYGYTFGSGTRLTVV.

This chain connects TRBV7-2 to TRBJ2-5; D uncertain. The CDR3 loop spans 14 amino acids. Germline V gives CDR1 SGHTA, CDR2 FQGNSA. The ends were cut back, 2 bases at V and 1 base at J, with 8 bases in the middle. DNA of the CDR3: TGTGCCAGCAGCTTAACCCCGTCCCAAGAGACCCAGTACTTC. It translates to CASSLTPSQETQYF. The complete variable domain, with remaining parts taken from reference TRBV7-2 and TRBJ2-5, reads GAGVSQSPSNKVTEKGKDVELRCDPISGHTALYWYRQSLGQGLEFLIYFQGNSAPDKSGLPSDRFSAERTGGSVSTLTIQRTQQEDSAVYLCASSLTPSQETQYFGPGTRLLVL.

This clonotype was counted a few times. The chain carries TRBV28 and TRBJ2-5; tentatively, D is TRBD1 or TRBD2 (5 bases each). CDR3 size: 16 residues. Germline lookup yields CDR1 MDHEN and CDR2 SYDVKM. V dropped 3 bases and J dropped 2 bases, with 16 bases sitting between them. CDR3 in amino acids: CASSFSGPYPQETQYF. The CDR3 DNA is TGTGCCAGCAGTTTCTCGGGGCCGTATCCGCAAGAGACCCAGTACTTC.

The sample holds a few counts of this clonotype. The genes are TRBV20-1 and TRBJ2-5; TRBD2 might be the D (6 bases). Trimming cost V 0 bases and J 5 bases, with 16 bases left between them. The CDR3 totals 15 residues. Germline lookup yields CDR1 DFQATT and CDR2 SNEGSKA (reference sequence). This chain's CDR3 is CSARDSRAGGETQYF. The DNA of the CDR3 is TGCAGTGCTAGAGATTCCCGGGCTGGGGGGGAGACCCAGTACTTC.

The rearrangement joins TRBV9 to TRBJ1-4; D is unclear. The V gene's germline CDR1 is SGDLS and CDR2 YYNGEE. Trimming removed 5 bases at V and 6 bases at J, with 11 bases between. CDR3 length: 13 residues. CDR3 sequence reads: CASSAFGDEKLFF. CDR3 sequence (DNA): TGTGCCAGCAGTGCTTTTGGGGATGAAAAACTGTTTTTT.

The chain carries TRBV5-1 and TRBJ2-7; TRBD2 matches 10 bases. The CDR3 contains 14 residues. The V gene's germline CDR1 is SGHRS and CDR2 YFSETQ. The J segment lost 4 bases and the V segment lost 2 bases, leaving 3 bases of the junction unmatched. The CDR3 region has the DNA TGCGCCAGCAGCTTAACTAGCGGGGTTTACGAGCAGTACTTC. Translated: CASSLTSGVYEQYF.

This clonotype was detected many times. V usage is TRBV12-3 or TRBV12-4 and J usage is TRBJ1-1, with D hard to call. V lost 6 bases to trimming and J lost 4 bases, with 15 bases between them. The CDR3 contains 14 residues. This CDR3 reads CASSYDHKGTEAFF. The CDR3 bases are TGTGCCAGCAGCTACGACCATAAGGGCACTGAAGCTTTCTTT.

V gene TRBV14 combines with J gene TRBJ1-4; D might be TRBD1 (5 bases). Trimming removed 2 bases from V and 6 bases from J, with 10 bases in between. The CDR3 is 14 residues long. CDR1 is SGHDN and CDR2 is FVKESK in the germline V gene. The CDR3 nucleotides read TGTGCCAGCAGCCAAATTGGAGGGGATGAAAAACTGTTTTTT. It yields the protein CASSQIGGDEKLFF.

In this sample, this clonotype turned up many times. The chain joins TRBV7-2 to TRBJ2-7, with 12 bases aligning to TRBD1. Germline CDR1 is SGHTA and CDR2 is FQGNSA. The CDR3 sequence is 17 residues long. V lost 4 bases, J lost 3 bases, and 10 bases stayed unmatched. This chain's CDR3 is CASSSGTGGLAFYEQYF. The CDR3 bases are TGTGCCAGCAGCTCCGGGACAGGGGGCTTAGCCTTCTACGAGCAGTACTTC. The full variable domain, completed using reference TRBV7-2 and TRBJ2-7, is GAGVSQSPSNKVTEKGKDVELRCDPISGHTALYWYRQSLGQGLEFLIYFQGNSAPDKSGLPSDRFSAERTGGSVSTLTIQRTQQEDSAVYLCASSSGTGGLAFYEQYFGPGTRLTVT.

This clonotype has more than one count but fewer than ten. This chain's CDR3 is CASSEQGGLETQYF. The CDR3 bases are TGTGCCAGCAGTGAACAGGGGGGCTTAGAGACCCAGTACTTC. The rearrangement joins TRBV2 to TRBJ2-5; weak D call: TRBD1 (7 bases). Trimming left V 2 bases short and J 4 bases short, with 11 bases between. The CDR3 covers 14 residues. Germline loops: CDR1 SNHLY, CDR2 FYNNEI.

In this sample, this clonotype turned up a few times. The CDR3 nucleotides are TGTGCCAGCAGCCGCGATTGGGGGGGCACTGAAGCTTTCTTT. Protein sequence: CASSRDWGGTEAFF. V is TRBV5-5 and J is TRBJ1-1; possible D gene TRBD1, 5 bases. Deletions cut 4 bases from V and 4 bases from J, with 14 bases between. The CDR3 consists of 14 residues. CDR1 and CDR2 (germline): SGHKS, YYEKEE (reference sequence).

This clonotype was picked up a small number of times. The gene calls are TRBV12-3 or TRBV12-4 and TRBJ2-1, with TRBD1 matching over 8 bases. This CDR3 has 15 residues. The V gene end was trimmed by 7 bases and the J gene end by 6 bases; junction bases not matched to a gene: 11. DNA of the CDR3: TGTGCCAGCACCCCCCCAGGGGGCGGTTTCAATGAGCAGTTCTTC. The encoded protein is CASTPPGGGFNEQFF.

In this sample, this clonotype turned up a few times. The chain uses TRBV20-1 and TRBJ1-2; TRBD1 is a possible D gene (5 bases). Germline CDR1 is DFQATT and CDR2 is SNEGSKA (reference sequence). V was clipped by 6 bases and J by 1 base, with 15 bases between them. This CDR3 has 14 residues. Here the CDR3 DNA reads TGCAGTGCCAGGGAGACCCAGAGTAACTATGGCTACACCTTC. The encoded protein is CSARETQSNYGYTF.

This chain joins TRBV7-9 and TRBJ2-3; D might be TRBD1 (5 bases). Trimming removed 3 bases at V and 2 bases at J, with 18 bases between. The germline gives CDR1 SEHNR, CDR2 FQNEAQ (reference sequence). This CDR3 has 17 amino acids. CDR3 DNA: TGTGCCAGCAGCTTCCGGACACTTTTAACCCACACAGATACGCAGTATTTT. Amino acids: CASSFRTLLTHTDTQYF.

In this sample, this clonotype turned up a few times. The CDR3 bases are TGTGCCAGCGGCGGGGGCCCAACTAACACAGATACGCAGTATTTT. This translates into CASGGGPTNTDTQYF. The chain is built from TRBV12-3 or TRBV12-4 and TRBJ2-3, with a tentative D call TRBD2 (7 bases). The CDR3 consists of 15 residues. Trimming left V 8 bases short and J 2 bases short, with 17 bases between.

A few counts support this clonotype. The CDR3 DNA sequence: TGCAGTGCTAGGGTGCGGGGAGCCGGGGAGCTGTTTTTT. Translating gives CSARVRGAGELFF. The V call is TRBV20-1, the J call TRBJ2-2; D may be TRBD2 (6 bases). The CDR3 extends over 13 amino acids. Germline V lookup: CDR1 DFQATT, CDR2 SNEGSKA (reference sequence). V shed 3 bases and J shed 6 bases, with 11 bases lying between them.

The CDR3 DNA follows: TGCGCCAGCAGCTTGAGAGGCGGGGGTGGATATGAGCAGTTCTTC. It encodes CASSLRGGGGYEQFF. The chain has TRBV5-1 and TRBJ2-1; 7 bases are a match to TRBD2. Germline V gene lookup returns CDR1 SGHRS and CDR2 YFSETQ. CDR3 length: 15 amino acids. The ends lost 1 base at V and 8 bases at J; junction bases unmatched: 9.

This clonotype was seen repeatedly, ten times or more. The V gene is TRBV7-9, the J gene TRBJ2-1, with D perhaps being TRBD1 or TRBD2 (5 bases each). Germline V gene data show CDR1 as SEHNR and CDR2 as FQNEAQ (reference sequence). Between the trimmed V and J ends, which lost 8 bases and 8 bases, there was a span of 19 bases. This CDR3 region has 14 residues. DNA for the CDR3: TGTGCCAGCCCGGGTAGGGGACCTCTGGATGAGCAGTTCTTC. Amino acid sequence: CASPGRGPLDEQFF.

The chain joins TRBV11-2 to TRBJ2-5; D is possibly TRBD2 (6 bases). Trimming took 5 bases from V and 5 from J, leaving 15 bases between them. Germline CDR1 reads SGHAT; CDR2 reads FQNNGV. The CDR3 length is 14 residues. The CDR3 DNA reads as TGTGCCAGCAGCCCATCACTAGCAGCGGAGACCCAGTACTTC. It encodes CASSPSLAAETQYF.

This clonotype was seen a few times. The chain uses TRBV5-1 and TRBJ1-1; D not certain. This CDR3 region has 14 residues. In germline, CDR1 is SGHRS, CDR2 YFSETQ. V was cut by 0 bases and J by 1 base, with 7 bases left in between. DNA of the CDR3: TGCGCCAGCAGCTTGGTGGAAGGGAACACTGAAGCTTTCTTT. This gives the protein CASSLVEGNTEAFF.

This chain joins TRBV4-2 and TRBJ2-2, with D perhaps matching TRBD1 or TRBD2 (5 bases each). Trimming stripped 2 bases from V and 3 bases from J, with 13 bases between. Germline V CDR1 and CDR2: LGHNA, YNFKEQ. The CDR3 is 16 amino acids. As DNA, the CDR3 is TGTGCCAGCAGCCAACGACGTCAGGGAGACACCGGGGAGCTGTTTTTT. It encodes CASSQRRQGDTGELFF.

V gene TRBV19 combines with J gene TRBJ1-5; a possible D gene is TRBD1 (6 bases). The CDR3 length is 15 residues. V lost 5 bases, J lost 6 bases, and 17 bases lay in between. Germline loops: CDR1 LNHDA, CDR2 SQIVND (reference sequence). This chain's CDR3 is CASSPIQGVGQPQHF. The CDR3, as DNA: TGTGCCAGTAGTCCGATACAGGGAGTCGGTCAGCCCCAGCATTTT.

A few counts support this clonotype. The CDR3 DNA sequence: TGCGCCAGCAGCGCCGGCTTCAGGGACGAGCAGTACTTC. This gives the protein CASSAGFRDEQYF. V is TRBV5-1 and J is TRBJ2-7; perhaps TRBD1 as D (5 bases). Germline lookup yields CDR1 SGHRS and CDR2 YFSETQ. The CDR3 consists of 13 residues. The V end lost 4 bases, the J end lost 5 bases, and 13 bases lay between the germline ends.

This clonotype was observed a few times. This chain joins TRBV5-1 and TRBJ1-6; 9 positions agree with TRBD1. CDR3 length: 17 residues. With 0 bases clipped from V and 5 bases from J, the junction kept 6 bases outside the gene matches. From germline, CDR1 is SGHRS and CDR2 YFSETQ. CDR3 bases: TGCGCCAGCAGCTTGGAACAGGGGGCAATCAATAATTCACCCCTCCACTTT. The encoded protein is CASSLEQGAINNSPLHF. The full variable domain, its missing parts supplied by reference TRBV5-1 and TRBJ1-6, is KAGVTQTPRYLIKTRGQQVTLSCSPISGHRSVSWYQQTPGQGLQFLFEYFSETQRNKGNFPGRFSGRQFSNSRSEMNVSTLELGDSALYLCASSLEQGAINNSPLHFGNGTRLTVT.

On this clonotype itself: A much larger clone lies a single base off, so this may be a read error. V and J are TRBV10-2 and TRBJ2-2; unclear D gene. Germline CDR1 is WSHSY and CDR2 is SAAADI. The CDR3 runs to 14 residues. The CDR3, as DNA: TGCGCCAGCAGCCTAGACACTAACACCGTGGAGCTGTTTTTT. It yields the protein CASSLDTNTVELFF.

This chain links TRBV5-1 with TRBJ2-5; 10 bases map to TRBD2. This CDR3 spans 16 amino acids. The ends lost 0 bases at V and 4 bases at J; junction bases unmatched: 6. The germline V gene has CDR1 SGHRS and CDR2 YFSETQ. The CDR3 DNA is TGCGCCAGCAGCTTGGGGCCTAGCGGGGGAGGAGAGACCCAGTACTTC. Protein sequence: CASSLGPSGGGETQYF.

The gene calls are TRBV11-2 and TRBJ2-7, with 11 positions matching TRBD2. J gave up 4 bases and V 3 bases, and 5 bases lay outside the gene matches. The germline V gene encodes CDR1 SGHAT and CDR2 FQNNGV. The CDR3 totals 15 residues. The chain's CDR3 is CASSLASGGPYEQYV. The CDR3 DNA is TGTGCCAGCAGCTTGGCTAGCGGGGGGCCTTACGAGCAGTACGTC.